This T cell receptor (beta chain) comes out of a study of tumor-infiltrating lymphocytes in primary liver carcinoma. Study as a whole: With diameters of about 4 to 11 cm, tumors were stage T1-T3 N0M0. About 3.5 to 7.5 million productive TCRbeta reads were obtained from the samples, with similar numbers across tissue types.

Study-level points and caveats: Unsorted bulk processing meant the study did not compare CD4+ and CD8+ repertoires. Lesser overlap characterized tumor-adjacent and tumor-blood pairs relative to tumor region pairs.

The blood RNA (from unsorted whole blood) was obtained, and germline DNA was also extracted. With 500 ng total RNA as template and a constant-region primer, TCR beta cDNA was made. Libraries of TCR beta came from three nested multiplex PCR rounds with slightly modified ARM-PCR. Two initial PCR rounds of approximately 10 cycles each paired TRBV1-TRBV30 forward primers with a C-beta reverse primer. A single record per CDR3 protein comes from TCRdb applying MiXCR to the multiplex PCR reads. Of about 310,000 distinct CDR3 sequences listed, 65% were seen once; the top ten hold roughly 9%. The V gene end was trimmed by 4 bases and the J gene end by 0 bases; junction bases not matched to a gene: 6. Germline-derived CDR1 and CDR2 are SQVTM and ANQGSEA. The CDR3 is 16 amino acids. Of note for this clonotype: Antigen: not known. A much larger clone differs from this one at a single base, so this may be a read error. This likely comes from a read error, as the CDR3 has no conserved phenylalanine or tryptophan at its end.

The V and J genes are TRBV29-1 and TRBJ2-2; TRBD2 matches 9 bases. Material: peripheral blood. The sequence was collected from a man in his forties or fifties with primary liver carcinoma and hepatitis B virus infection. The CDR3 region has the DNA TGCAGCGTTGGGAGGCTAGCGGGAACGAACACCGGGGAGCTGTTTTAT. Translation gives CSVGRLAGTNTGELFY.